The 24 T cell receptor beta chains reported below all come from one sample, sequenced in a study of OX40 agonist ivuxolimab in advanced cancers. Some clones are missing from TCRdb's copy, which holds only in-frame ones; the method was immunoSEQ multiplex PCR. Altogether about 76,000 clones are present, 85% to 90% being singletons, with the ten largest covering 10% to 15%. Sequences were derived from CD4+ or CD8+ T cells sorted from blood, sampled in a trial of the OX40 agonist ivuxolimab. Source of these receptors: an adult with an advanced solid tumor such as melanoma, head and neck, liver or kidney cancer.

The CDR3 region is CASSRLTTRETQYF. DNA of the CDR3: TGTGCCAGCAGCCGCCTCACGACCCGGGAGACCCAGTACTTC. V usage is TRBV11-3 and J usage is TRBJ2-5, with no clear D. CDR1 SGHNT and CDR2 YENEEA come from the germline V gene. The CDR3 contains 14 residues. Trimming took off 5 bases at V and 5 bases at J, with 15 bases between the two ends.

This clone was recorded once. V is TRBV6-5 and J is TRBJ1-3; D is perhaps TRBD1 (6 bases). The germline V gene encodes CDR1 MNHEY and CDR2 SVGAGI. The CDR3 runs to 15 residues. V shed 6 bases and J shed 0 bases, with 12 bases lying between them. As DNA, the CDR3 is TGTGCCAGCAGCCCGGGACACTCCTCTGGAAACACCATATATTTT. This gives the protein CASSPGHSSGNTIYF.

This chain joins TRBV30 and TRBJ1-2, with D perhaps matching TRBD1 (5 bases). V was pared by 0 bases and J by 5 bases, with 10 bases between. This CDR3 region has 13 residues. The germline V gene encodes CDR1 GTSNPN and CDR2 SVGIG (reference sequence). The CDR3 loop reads CAWSVRAGYGYTF. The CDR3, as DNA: TGTGCCTGGAGTGTACGGGCAGGGTATGGCTACACCTTC.

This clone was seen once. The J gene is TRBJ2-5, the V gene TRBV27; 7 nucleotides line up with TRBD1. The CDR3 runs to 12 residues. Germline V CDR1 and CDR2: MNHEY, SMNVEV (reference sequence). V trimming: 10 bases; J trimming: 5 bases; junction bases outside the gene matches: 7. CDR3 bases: TGTGCCACCGGGCAGGGGGTCGAGACCCAGTACTTC. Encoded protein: CATGQGVETQYF.

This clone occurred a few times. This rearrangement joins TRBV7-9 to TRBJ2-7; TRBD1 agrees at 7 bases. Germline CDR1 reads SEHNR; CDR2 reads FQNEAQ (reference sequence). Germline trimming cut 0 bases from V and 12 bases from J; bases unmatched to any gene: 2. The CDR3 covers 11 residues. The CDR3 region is CASSLATGLYF. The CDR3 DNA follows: TGTGCCAGCAGCTTAGCGACAGGGCTGTACTTC.

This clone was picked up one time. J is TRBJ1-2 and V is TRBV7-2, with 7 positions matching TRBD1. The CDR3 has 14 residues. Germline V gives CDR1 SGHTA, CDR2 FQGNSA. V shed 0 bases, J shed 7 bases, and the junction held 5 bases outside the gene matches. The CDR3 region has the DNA TGTGCCAGCAGCTTAGCGGAGGGGGCGGGTGGCTACACCTTC. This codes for CASSLAEGAGGYTF.

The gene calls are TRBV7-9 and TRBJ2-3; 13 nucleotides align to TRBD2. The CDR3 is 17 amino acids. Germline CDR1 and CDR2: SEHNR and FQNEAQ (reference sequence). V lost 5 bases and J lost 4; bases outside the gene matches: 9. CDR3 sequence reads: CASSPRWTSGSSDTQYF. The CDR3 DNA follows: TGTGCCAGCAGCCCGCGTTGGACTAGCGGGAGCTCAGATACGCAGTATTTT.

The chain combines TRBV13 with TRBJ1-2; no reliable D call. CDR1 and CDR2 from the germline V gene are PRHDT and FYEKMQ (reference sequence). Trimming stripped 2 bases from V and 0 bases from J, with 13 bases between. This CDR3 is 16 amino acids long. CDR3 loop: CASSLFEHRTNYGYTF. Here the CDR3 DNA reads TGTGCCAGCAGCTTATTTGAACACCGAACTAACTATGGCTACACCTTC. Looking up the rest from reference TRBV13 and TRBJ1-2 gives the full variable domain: AAGVIQSPRHLIKEKRETATLKCYPIPRHDTVYWYQQGPGQDPQFLISFYEKMQSDKGSIPDRFSAQQFSDYHSELNMSSLELGDSALYFCASSLFEHRTNYGYTFGSGTRLTVV.

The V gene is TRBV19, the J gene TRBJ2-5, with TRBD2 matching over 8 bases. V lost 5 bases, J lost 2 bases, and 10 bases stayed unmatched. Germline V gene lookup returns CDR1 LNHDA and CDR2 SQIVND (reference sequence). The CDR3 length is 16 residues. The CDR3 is CASSHGIAGLQETQYF. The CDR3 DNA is TGTGCCAGTAGTCACGGGATAGCGGGGTTACAAGAGACCCAGTACTTC.

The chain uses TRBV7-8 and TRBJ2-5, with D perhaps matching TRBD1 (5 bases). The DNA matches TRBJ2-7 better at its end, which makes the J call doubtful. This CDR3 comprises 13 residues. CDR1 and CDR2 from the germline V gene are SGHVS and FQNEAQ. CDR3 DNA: TGTGCCAGCAGCCAAGACCTAGGGGACGAGCAGTACTTC. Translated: CASSQDLGDEQYF.

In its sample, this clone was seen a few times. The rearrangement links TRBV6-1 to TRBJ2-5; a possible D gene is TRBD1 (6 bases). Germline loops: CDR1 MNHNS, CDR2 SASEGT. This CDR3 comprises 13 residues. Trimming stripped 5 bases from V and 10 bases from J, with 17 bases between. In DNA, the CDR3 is TGTGCCAGCAGTCCCACAGGAGAGGGGGTCCAGTACTTC. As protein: CASSPTGEGVQYF.

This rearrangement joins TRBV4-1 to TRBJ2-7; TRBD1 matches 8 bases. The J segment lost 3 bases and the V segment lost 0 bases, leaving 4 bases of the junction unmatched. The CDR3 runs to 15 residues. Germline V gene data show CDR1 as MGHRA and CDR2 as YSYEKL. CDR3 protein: CASSQDPDRGYEQYF. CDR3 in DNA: TGCGCCAGCAGCCAAGACCCCGACAGGGGCTACGAGCAGTACTTC.

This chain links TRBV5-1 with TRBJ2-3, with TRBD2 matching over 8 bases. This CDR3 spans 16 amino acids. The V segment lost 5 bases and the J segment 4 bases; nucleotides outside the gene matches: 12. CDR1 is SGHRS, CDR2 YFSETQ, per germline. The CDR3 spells CASSFSSPGGADTQYF. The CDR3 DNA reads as TGCGCCAGCAGTTTTTCGTCTCCCGGGGGGGCAGATACGCAGTATTTT.

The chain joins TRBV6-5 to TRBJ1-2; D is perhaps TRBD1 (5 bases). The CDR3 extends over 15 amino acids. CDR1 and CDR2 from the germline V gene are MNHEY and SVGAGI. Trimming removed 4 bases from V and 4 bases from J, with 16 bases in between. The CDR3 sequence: CASSLASGTVYGYTF. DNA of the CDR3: TGTGCCAGCAGTTTGGCTTCCGGGACGGTCTATGGCTACACCTTC.

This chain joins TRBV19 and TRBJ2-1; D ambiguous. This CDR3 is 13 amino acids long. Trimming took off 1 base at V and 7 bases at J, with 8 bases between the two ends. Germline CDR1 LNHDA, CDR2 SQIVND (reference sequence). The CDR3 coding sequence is TGTGCCAGTAGTATAGCGCCCAGAAATGAGCAGTTCTTC. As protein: CASSIAPRNEQFF.

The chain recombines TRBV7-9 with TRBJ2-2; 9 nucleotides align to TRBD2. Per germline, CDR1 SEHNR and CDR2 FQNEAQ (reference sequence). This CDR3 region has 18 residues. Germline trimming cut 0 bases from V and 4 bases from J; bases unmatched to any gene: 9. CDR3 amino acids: CASSLALAGTLLTGELFF. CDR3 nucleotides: TGTGCCAGCAGCTTAGCGCTAGCGGGAACCTTACTCACCGGGGAGCTGTTTTTT. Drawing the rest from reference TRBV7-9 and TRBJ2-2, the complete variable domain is DTGVSQNPRHKITKRGQNVTFRCDPISEHNRLYWYRQTLGQGPEFLTYFQNEAQLEKSRLLSDRFSAERPKGSFSTLEIQRTEQGDSAMYLCASSLALAGTLLTGELFFGEGSRLTVL.

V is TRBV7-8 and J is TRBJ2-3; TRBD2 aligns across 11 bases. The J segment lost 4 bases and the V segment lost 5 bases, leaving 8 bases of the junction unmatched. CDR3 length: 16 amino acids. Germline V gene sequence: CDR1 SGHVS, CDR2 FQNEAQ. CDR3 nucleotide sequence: TGTGCCAGCAGCCCGAAACTAGCGGGAGATTCAGATACGCAGTATTTT. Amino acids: CASSPKLAGDSDTQYF.

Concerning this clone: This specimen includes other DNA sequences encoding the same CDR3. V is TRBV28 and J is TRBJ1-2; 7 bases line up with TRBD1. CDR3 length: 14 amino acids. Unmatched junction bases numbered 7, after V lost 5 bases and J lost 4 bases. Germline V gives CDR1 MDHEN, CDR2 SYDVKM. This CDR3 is CASSPRTGAYGYTF. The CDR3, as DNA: TGTGCCAGCAGTCCCCGCACAGGGGCCTATGGCTACACCTTC.

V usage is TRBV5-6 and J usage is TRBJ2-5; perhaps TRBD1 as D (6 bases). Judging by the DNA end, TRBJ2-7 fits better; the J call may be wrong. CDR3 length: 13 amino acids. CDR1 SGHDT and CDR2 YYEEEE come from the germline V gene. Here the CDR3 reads CASSLQGPYEQYF. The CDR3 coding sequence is TGTGCCAGCAGCTTACAGGGCCCCTACGAGCAGTACTTC.

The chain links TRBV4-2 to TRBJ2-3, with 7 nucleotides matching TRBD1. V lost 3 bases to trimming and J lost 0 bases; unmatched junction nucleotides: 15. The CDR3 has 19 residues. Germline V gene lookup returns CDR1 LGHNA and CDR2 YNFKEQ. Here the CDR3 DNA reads TGTGCCAGCAGCCACCCAGAGGGGACAGAGTATTCTAGCACAGATACGCAGTATTTT. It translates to CASSHPEGTEYSSTDTQYF.

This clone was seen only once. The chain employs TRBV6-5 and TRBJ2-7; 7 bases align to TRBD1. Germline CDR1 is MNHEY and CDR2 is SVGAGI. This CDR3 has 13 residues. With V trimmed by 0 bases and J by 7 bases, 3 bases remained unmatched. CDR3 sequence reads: CASSYSTGDEQYF. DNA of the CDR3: TGTGCCAGCAGTTACTCCACAGGGGATGAGCAGTACTTC.

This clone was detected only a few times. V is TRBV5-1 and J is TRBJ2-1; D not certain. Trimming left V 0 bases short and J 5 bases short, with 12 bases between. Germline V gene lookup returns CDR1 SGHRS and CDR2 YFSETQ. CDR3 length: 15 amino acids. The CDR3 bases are TGCGCCAGCAGCTTGGCGGGCCCCCCCAACAATGAGCAGTTCTTC. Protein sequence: CASSLAGPPNNEQFF.

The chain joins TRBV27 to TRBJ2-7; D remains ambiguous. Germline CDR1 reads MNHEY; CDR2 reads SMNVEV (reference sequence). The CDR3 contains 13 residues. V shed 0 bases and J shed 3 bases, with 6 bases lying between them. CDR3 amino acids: CASSLSSDYEQYF. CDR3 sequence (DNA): TGTGCCAGCAGTTTATCGAGCGACTACGAGCAGTACTTC.

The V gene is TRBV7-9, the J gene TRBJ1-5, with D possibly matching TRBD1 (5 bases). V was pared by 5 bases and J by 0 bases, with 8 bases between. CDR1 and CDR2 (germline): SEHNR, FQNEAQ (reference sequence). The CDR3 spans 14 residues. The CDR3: CASSDTGSNQPQHF. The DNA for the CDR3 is TGTGCCAGCAGCGATACAGGTAGCAATCAGCCCCAGCATTTT.